The 25 T cell receptor beta chains listed next were all sequenced from one sample in a study of cytomegalovirus exposure and HLA in healthy donors. It was with 60 Vbeta and 13 Jbeta primers that the PCR ran. Libraries were prepared by immunoSEQ multiplex PCR; TCRdb keeps only in-frame clonotypes and omits some of them. The data show roughly 190,000 clones, over 65% seen once. The specimen was PBMCs. The receptors derive from a woman between 50 and 59 years old in good health and CMV-seropositive.

The V and J genes are TRBV23-1 and TRBJ2-5; 10 bases align to TRBD2. TRBV23-1 qualifies as an ORF whose function is uncertain. V was clipped by 4 bases and J by 0 bases; unmatched bases: 5. The CDR3 runs 16 residues. CDR3 residues: CASSLSGGTYQETQYF. The CDR3 bases are TGCGCCAGCAGTCTTAGCGGGGGGACGTACCAAGAGACCCAGTACTTC.

With regard to this clone: The junction differs from germline at one of its ends, possibly a read error. CDR3 nucleotide sequence: TGCGCCAGCAGTGGAGCGGGAAGCACAGATACGCAGTATTTT. This sequence encodes CASSGAGSTDTQYF. This rearrangement joins TRBV6-5 to TRBJ2-3; 7 nucleotides match TRBD2. The germline gives CDR1 MNHEY, CDR2 SVGAGI. CDR3 length equals 14 residues.

The sample holds a few counts of this clone. CDR3 in DNA: TGTGCCAGCAGCCCACAGGGACACAATCAGCCCCAGCATTTT. Amino acid sequence: CASSPQGHNQPQHF. The chain combines TRBV2 with TRBJ1-5; TRBD1 is a possible D gene (6 bases). The length of the CDR3 is 14 residues. Trimming took 6 bases from V and 3 from J, leaving 12 bases between them. The germline V gene has CDR1 SNHLY and CDR2 FYNNEI.

This clone has only one observation. The rearrangement joins TRBV19 to TRBJ2-3; 7 nucleotides agree with TRBD2. The ends lost 5 bases at V and 4 bases at J; junction bases unmatched: 3. Looked up from germline, CDR1 is LNHDA and CDR2 is SQIVND (reference sequence). There are 13 residues in the CDR3. CDR3 loop: CASSPGGADTQYF. The CDR3 DNA follows: TGTGCCAGTAGTCCGGGAGGAGCAGATACGCAGTATTTT.

This rearrangement joins TRBV7-9 to TRBJ2-1; D is possibly TRBD2 (6 bases). Germline loops: CDR1 SEHNR, CDR2 FQNEAQ (reference sequence). The V gene lost 1 base and the J gene lost 2 bases, with 12 bases spanning the gap. The CDR3 has 16 amino acids. The CDR3 is CASSLGFGGTYNEQFF. The DNA of the CDR3 is TGTGCCAGCAGCTTAGGGTTCGGGGGAACCTACAATGAGCAGTTCTTC.

For this clone: The junction and the germline gene differ at one end; a read error may be behind it. The chain links TRBV7-7 to TRBJ2-5, with 8 bases aligning to TRBD1. Germline loops: CDR1 SSHAT, CDR2 FNYEAQ (reference sequence). CDR3 length: 14 residues. CDR3: CASSSGTGQETQYF. For the CDR3, the DNA is TGTGCTAGCAGCTCTGGGACAGGACAAGAGACCCAGTACTTC. Based on the CDR3 plus reference TRBV7-7 and TRBJ2-5, the full variable domain is GAGVSQSPRYKVTKRGQDVTLRCDPISSHATLYWYQQALGQGPEFLTYFNYEAQPDKSGLPSDRFSAERPEGSISTLTIQRTEQRDSAMYRCASSSGTGQETQYFGPGTRLLVL.

The chain links TRBV5-1 to TRBJ2-4; D possibly corresponds to TRBD1 (6 bases). The V gene lost 5 bases and the J gene lost 3 bases, with 9 bases spanning the gap. The CDR3 covers 13 residues. Germline V CDR1 and CDR2: SGHRS, YFSETQ. The CDR3 here is CASRVDSKNIQYF. In DNA form, the CDR3 reads TGCGCCAGCAGGGTGGACAGCAAAAACATTCAGTACTTC.

This chain links TRBV7-9 with TRBJ1-5, with no clear D. CDR3 length: 14 amino acids. The V end lost 2 bases, the J end lost 6 bases, and 11 bases lay between the germline ends. CDR1 SEHNR and CDR2 FQNEAQ come from the germline V gene (reference sequence). CDR3 in amino acids: CASSLSESGQPQHF. Written as DNA, the CDR3 is TGTGCCAGCAGCTTATCGGAGTCGGGTCAGCCCCAGCATTTT.

The CDR3 sequence is CASSLGRGGDTQYF. The CDR3 region has the DNA TGTGCCAGCAGCTTAGGGCGGGGAGGGGATACGCAGTATTTT. The rearrangement joins TRBV7-9 to TRBJ2-3; 7 bases line up with TRBD2. Trimming at V came to 1 base and at J to 6 bases, leaving 4 bases not matched to a gene. This CDR3 is built from 14 residues. Per the germline V gene, CDR1 is SEHNR and CDR2 is FQNEAQ (reference sequence).

The chain recombines TRBV6-5 with TRBJ1-2; TRBD1 aligns across 9 bases. CDR1 and CDR2 from the germline V gene are MNHEY and SVGAGI. The ends lost 5 bases at V and 5 bases at J; junction bases unmatched: 6. CDR3 length equals 14 residues. Here the CDR3 reads CASSQGQGRYGYTF. The CDR3 region has the DNA TGTGCCAGCAGTCAAGGACAGGGGAGGTATGGCTACACCTTC.

The genes are TRBV28 and TRBJ1-5; D perhaps matches TRBD1 (5 bases). CDR1 and CDR2 from the germline V gene are MDHEN and SYDVKM. V was pared by 7 bases and J by 0 bases, with 16 bases between. This CDR3 is built from 16 residues. The CDR3 DNA reads TGTGCCAGCATCCCGGGGGGGGGTTATAGCAATCAGCCCCAGCATTTT. It translates to CASIPGGGYSNQPQHF.

The chain carries TRBV5-1 and TRBJ2-5; 7 nucleotides agree with TRBD2. Germline V CDR1 and CDR2: SGHRS, YFSETQ. The V segment lost 3 bases and the J segment 5 bases; nucleotides outside the gene matches: 10. The CDR3 spans 15 residues. CDR3 sequence reads: CASSSRAGMAETQYF. The CDR3 DNA follows: TGCGCCAGCAGCTCCCGAGCGGGGATGGCGGAGACCCAGTACTTC.

The chain uses TRBV6-1 and TRBJ2-6; 8 bases agree with TRBD2. There are 16 residues in the CDR3. J lost 1 base, V lost 3 bases, and 2 bases had no gene match. The V gene's germline CDR1 is MNHNS and CDR2 SASEGT. As DNA, the CDR3 is TGTGCCAGCAGTGACCGGGGGGGGTCTGGGGCCAACGTCCTGACTTTC. Translation gives CASSDRGGSGANVLTF.

The chain recombines TRBV4-3 with TRBJ2-7, with 11 bases that match TRBD2. V was clipped by 3 bases and J by 3 bases; unmatched bases: 4. The CDR3 sequence is 15 residues long. Per the germline V gene, CDR1 is LGHNA and CDR2 is YSLEER. CDR3 sequence: CASSQGTSGGYEQYF. For the CDR3, the DNA is TGCGCCAGCAGCCAGGGGACTAGCGGAGGCTACGAGCAGTACTTC.

This clone was counted once. The chain uses TRBV5-4 and TRBJ1-3; D not resolved. Trimming took 4 bases from V and 4 from J, leaving 12 bases between them. This CDR3 spans 14 amino acids. CDR1 and CDR2 from the germline V gene are SGHNT and YYREEE (reference sequence). The CDR3 DNA follows: TGTGCCAGCAGCGAGGAGGTTATCGGAAACACCATATATTTT. Residues: CASSEEVIGNTIYF. The full variable domain, completed using reference TRBV5-4 and TRBJ1-3, is ETGVTQSPTHLIKTRGQQVTLRCSSQSGHNTVSWYQQALGQGPQFIFQYYREEENGRGNFPPRFSGLQFPNYSSELNVNALELDDSALYLCASSEEVIGNTIYFGEGSWLTVV.

This clone was counted only a few times. The same CDR3 also results from other DNA sequences found in this sample. The V call is TRBV7-9, the J call TRBJ1-1; no firm D call. CDR1 is SEHNR, CDR2 FQNEAQ, per germline (reference sequence). The CDR3 is made up of 13 amino acids. V was cut by 5 bases and J by 0 bases, with 7 bases left in between. The CDR3 sequence: CASSRGLNTEAFF. The DNA for the CDR3 is TGTGCCAGCAGCAGAGGGTTGAACACTGAAGCTTTCTTT.

The chain is built from TRBV7-9 and TRBJ2-5; perhaps TRBD2 as D (5 bases). The CDR3 covers 14 residues. Deletions cut 6 bases from V and 2 bases from J, with 13 bases between. The V gene's germline CDR1 is SEHNR and CDR2 FQNEAQ (reference sequence). The chain's CDR3 is CASSVERTQETQYF. The CDR3 DNA sequence: TGTGCCAGCAGTGTAGAAAGGACTCAAGAGACCCAGTACTTC.

This rearrangement joins TRBV6-6 to TRBJ1-1, with no clear D. Trimming removed 0 bases at V and 1 base at J, with 6 bases between. Germline V gene sequence: CDR1 MNHNY, CDR2 SVGAGI (reference sequence). The CDR3 covers 14 residues. CDR3 in DNA: TGTGCCAGCAGTTACTCAAGACAGAACACTGAAGCTTTCTTT. Amino acids: CASSYSRQNTEAFF.

V gene TRBV7-2 combines with J gene TRBJ2-5; the D gene is possibly TRBD2 (5 bases). The ends were cut back, 3 bases at V and 7 bases at J, with 12 bases in the middle. Germline assignment: CDR1 SGHTA and CDR2 FQGNSA. The CDR3 extends over 13 amino acids. Written as DNA, the CDR3 is TGTGCCAGCAGCTTCGGCTGGGCGGGGACCCAGTACTTC. It yields the protein CASSFGWAGTQYF.

The rearrangement links TRBV2 to TRBJ2-7; D is possibly TRBD1 (6 bases). CDR3 length equals 14 residues. Germline CDR1 is SNHLY and CDR2 is FYNNEI. Trimming stripped 6 bases from V and 3 bases from J, with 15 bases between. The CDR3 loop is CASSLPGQNYEQYF. CDR3 coding DNA: TGTGCCAGCAGCCTTCCCGGACAGAACTACGAGCAGTACTTC.

The chain is built from TRBV11-3 and TRBJ2-3, with a weak D call TRBD2 (6 bases). Trimming cost V 1 base and J 6 bases, with 14 bases left between them. Germline CDR1 and CDR2: SGHNT and YENEEA. The CDR3 consists of 15 residues. The DNA of the CDR3 is TGTGCCAGCAGCTTAGGGTATGCGGGGAAGGATACGCAGTATTTT. Protein product: CASSLGYAGKDTQYF.

About this clone: The junction departs from the called germline gene at one end, perhaps through a read error. V and J are TRBV7-7 and TRBJ2-2; 14 positions agree with TRBD2. This CDR3 spans 18 amino acids. The germline V gene encodes CDR1 SSHAT and CDR2 FNYEAQ (reference sequence). CDR3 in DNA: TGTGCTAGCAGCCTGACTAGCGGGGGGGCACCGAACACCGGGGAGCTGTTTTTT. It encodes CASSLTSGGAPNTGELFF.

This sequence joins TRBV27 and TRBJ2-3; TRBD2 matches at 12 bases. The J segment lost 6 bases and the V segment lost 3 bases, leaving 13 bases of the junction unmatched. This CDR3 comprises 18 residues. Germline CDR1 reads MNHEY; CDR2 reads SMNVEV (reference sequence). The CDR3: CASSFRASGGVDMDTQYF. Here the CDR3 DNA reads TGTGCCAGCAGTTTTCGGGCTAGCGGGGGGGTGGATATGGATACGCAGTATTTT.

The V gene is TRBV29-1, the J gene TRBJ1-3; D is unresolved. Germline V gene lookup returns CDR1 SQVTM and CDR2 ANQGSEA. The CDR3 contains 13 residues. The ends were cut back, 0 bases at V and 2 bases at J, with 5 bases in the middle. Here the CDR3 DNA reads TGCAGCGTTGAAGATACAACTGGAAACACCATATATTTT. Translation: CSVEDTTGNTIYF.

This chain connects TRBV5-1 to TRBJ2-7; 11 bases fit TRBD1. V shed 4 bases, J shed 3 bases, and the junction held 6 bases outside the gene matches. CDR3 length: 15 residues. Per the germline V gene, CDR1 is SGHRS and CDR2 is YFSETQ. CDR3 protein: CASSPGQGVVYEQYF. The CDR3 DNA follows: TGCGCCAGCAGCCCGGGACAGGGGGTTGTCTACGAGCAGTACTTC.